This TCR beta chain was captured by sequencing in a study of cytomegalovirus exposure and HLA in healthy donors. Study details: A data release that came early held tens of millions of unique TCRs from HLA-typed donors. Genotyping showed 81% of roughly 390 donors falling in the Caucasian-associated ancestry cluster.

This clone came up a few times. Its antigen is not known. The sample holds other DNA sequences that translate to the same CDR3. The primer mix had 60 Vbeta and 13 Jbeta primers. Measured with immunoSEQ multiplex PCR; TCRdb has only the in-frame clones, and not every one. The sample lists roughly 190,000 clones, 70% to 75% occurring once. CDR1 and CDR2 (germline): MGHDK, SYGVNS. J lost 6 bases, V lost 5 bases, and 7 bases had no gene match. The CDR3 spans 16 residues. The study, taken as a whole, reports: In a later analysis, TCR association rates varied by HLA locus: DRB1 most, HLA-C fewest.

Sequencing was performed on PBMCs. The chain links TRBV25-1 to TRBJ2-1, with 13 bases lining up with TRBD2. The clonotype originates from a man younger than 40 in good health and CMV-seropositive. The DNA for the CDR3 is TGTGCCAGCAGTCCCGGGACTAGCGGGACCCCCAATGAGCAGTTCTTC. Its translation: CASSPGTSGTPNEQFF.